The clone carrying this T cell receptor beta chain showed up just a few times. Its target is unknown. Germline V CDR1 and CDR2: DFQATT, SNEGSKA (reference sequence). CDR3 length: 15 residues. Trimming cost V 6 bases and J 8 bases; bases outside gene matches: 15. Unique molecular identifiers were present on the cDNA, and a universal primer site came from template switching. TCRdb re-called the 5' RACE reads through MiXCR, storing one row per CDR3 protein. The data show roughly 1.6 million distinct CDR3 sequences, with about 30% seen just once and approximately 0.25% held by the top ten. This sample was included in a study of identical twins. Study-level results: Insertions were fewer in abundant cord blood beta clonotypes, whereas memory repertoires showed none of this pattern. Excess sharing between twins was weaker in beta out-of-frame sequences.

The source of this sequence is a newborn girl in good health. Sequencing was carried out using cord blood. This rearrangement joins TRBV20-1 to TRBJ2-3; 9 nucleotides align to TRBD2. CDR3 sequence (DNA): TGCAGTGCCCCAAGAGGCGGGACTAGCATGGGTACGCAGTATTTT. This sequence encodes CSAPRGGTSMGTQYF.